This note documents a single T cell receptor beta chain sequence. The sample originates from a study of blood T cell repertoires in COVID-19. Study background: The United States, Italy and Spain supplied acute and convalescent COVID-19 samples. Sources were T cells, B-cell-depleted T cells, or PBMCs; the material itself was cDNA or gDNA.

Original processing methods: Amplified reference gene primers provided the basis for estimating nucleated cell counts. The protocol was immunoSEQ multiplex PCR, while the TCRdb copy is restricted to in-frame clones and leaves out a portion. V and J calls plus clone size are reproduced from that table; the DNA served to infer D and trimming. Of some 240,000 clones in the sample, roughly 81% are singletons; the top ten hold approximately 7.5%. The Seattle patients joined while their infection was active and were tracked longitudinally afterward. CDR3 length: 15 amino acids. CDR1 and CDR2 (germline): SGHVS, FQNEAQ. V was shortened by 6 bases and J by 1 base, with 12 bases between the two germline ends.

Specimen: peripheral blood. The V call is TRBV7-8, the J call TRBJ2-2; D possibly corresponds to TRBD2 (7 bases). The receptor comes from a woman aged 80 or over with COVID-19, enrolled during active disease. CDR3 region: CASRGRGMNTGELFF. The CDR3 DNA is TGTGCCAGCAGAGGGAGGGGGATGAACACCGGGGAGCTGTTTTTT. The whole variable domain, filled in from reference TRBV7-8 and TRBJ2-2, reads GAGVSQSPRYKVAKRGQDVALRCDPISGHVSLFWYQQALGQGPEFLTYFQNEAQLDKSGLPSDRFFAERPEGSVSTLKIQRTQQEDSAVYLCASRGRGMNTGELFFGEGSRLTVL.